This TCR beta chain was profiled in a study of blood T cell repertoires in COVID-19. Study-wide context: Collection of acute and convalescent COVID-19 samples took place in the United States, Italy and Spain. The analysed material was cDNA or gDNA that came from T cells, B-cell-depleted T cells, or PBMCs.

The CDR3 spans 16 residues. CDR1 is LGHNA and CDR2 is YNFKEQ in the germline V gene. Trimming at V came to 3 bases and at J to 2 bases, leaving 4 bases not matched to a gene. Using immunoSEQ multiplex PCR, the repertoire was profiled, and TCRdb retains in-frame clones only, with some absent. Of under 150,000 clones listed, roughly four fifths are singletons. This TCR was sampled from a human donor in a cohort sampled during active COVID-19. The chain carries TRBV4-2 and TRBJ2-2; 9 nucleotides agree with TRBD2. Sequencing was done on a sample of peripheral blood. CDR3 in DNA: TGTGCCAGCAGCCAGGCCGGGACTAGCAACACCGGGGAGCTGTTTTTT. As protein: CASSQAGTSNTGELFF.